Below are 6 T cell receptor beta chains sequenced from a single sample in a study of early T cells in non-severe SARS-CoV-2 infection. TCRdb processed the 5' RACE reads anew with MiXCR; each CDR3 protein has one entry. This table has approximately 70,000 distinct CDR3 sequences, less than 15% appearing once. The source material was whole blood. The receptors here all came from an adult who was a healthcare worker with PCR-confirmed SARS-CoV-2 infection or an uninfected control (not recorded which).

At least ten counts were recorded for this clonotype. This chain links TRBV6-5 with TRBJ1-6; 7 nucleotides agree with TRBD1. CDR1 and CDR2 (germline): MNHEY, SVGAGI. The CDR3 has 15 residues. V gave up 4 bases and J gave up 6 bases; unmatched junction bases: 6. The CDR3 nucleotides are TGTGCCAGCAGTTTAGGAGGGGGCTTTAATTCACCCCTCCACTTT. Translating it yields CASSLGGGFNSPLHF.

This clonotype was found a few times. This sequence joins TRBV14 and TRBJ2-7; TRBD2 matches at 10 bases. In germline, CDR1 is SGHDN, CDR2 FVKESK. V lost 2 bases, J lost 5 bases, and 15 bases stayed unmatched. This CDR3 has 18 amino acids. The CDR3 sequence: CASSQLPGRASGSHEQYF. In nucleotides, the CDR3 is TGTGCCAGCAGCCAATTACCCGGACGAGCTAGCGGGAGCCACGAGCAGTACTTC.

There are many counts of this clonotype. This rearrangement joins TRBV20-1 to TRBJ2-4; D is perhaps TRBD1 or TRBD2 (5 bases each). Trimming shortened V by 0 bases and J by 15 bases, and 21 bases separated the two germline ends. From germline, CDR1 is DFQATT and CDR2 SNEGSKA (reference sequence). The CDR3 is 14 residues long. CDR3 DNA: TGCAGTGCTAGAGACAGGGTGATCGCGGGTTTTGGGTACTTC. It yields the protein CSARDRVIAGFGYF.

This clonotype was detected only a few times. The chain employs TRBV10-3 and TRBJ1-4; D unclear. Trimming took off 10 bases at V and 11 bases at J, with 14 bases between the two ends. The CDR3 is made up of 11 amino acids. In germline, CDR1 is ENHRY, CDR2 SYGVKD. CDR3 in amino acids: CATQASEKLFF. CDR3 in DNA: TGTGCCACGCAGGCTTCAGAGAAACTGTTTTTT.

This clonotype has at least ten counts. The chain uses TRBV5-1 and TRBJ2-1, with a tentative D call TRBD1 (6 bases). Trimming left V 4 bases short and J 0 bases short, with 11 bases between. Germline V gene lookup returns CDR1 SGHRS and CDR2 YFSETQ. The CDR3 runs to 15 residues. CDR3 protein: CASSLGHLSYNEQFF. The CDR3 DNA reads as TGCGCCAGCAGCCTGGGACACCTCTCCTACAATGAGCAGTTCTTC.

At least ten counts were recorded for this clonotype. V is TRBV18 and J is TRBJ1-2; TRBD1 matches 8 bases. This CDR3 comprises 15 residues. The germline gives CDR1 KGHSH, CDR2 LQKENI. V dropped 3 bases and J dropped 4; count of bases not matched to a gene: 7. CDR3 sequence: CASSPGQGPIYGYTF. CDR3 DNA sequence: TGTGCCAGCTCACCCGGACAGGGACCGATCTATGGCTACACCTTC.